The clone carrying this T cell receptor beta chain was seen more than once but under ten times. The antigen is unknown. TCRdb re-called the 5' RACE reads with MiXCR, one entry per CDR3 protein. The table shows 450,000 or so distinct CDR3 sequences, with 13% to 15% occurring only once. The source of the sample is a study of identical twins. This CDR3 has 15 residues. Germline CDR1 reads LNHNV; CDR2 reads YYDKDF (reference sequence). Trimming removed 5 bases at V and 7 bases at J, with 17 bases between. Points from the study as a whole: Weaker excess twin sharing was seen among beta out-of-frame sequences.

This same sample was also taken into another study, of yellow fever vaccine responses in identical twins.

V gene TRBV15 combines with J gene TRBJ2-2; a weak D match, TRBD1 (6 bases). The TCR originated in a woman aged 18-29 years in good health. Source material: CD4+ T cells sorted from blood. CDR3 residues: CATSFQRGFSGELFF. CDR3 DNA: TGTGCCACCAGCTTCCAGAGGGGGTTTAGCGGGGAGCTGTTTTTT.